This TCR beta chain emerged from a study of human T cells and chemical hapten exposure. V was shortened by 5 bases and J by 1 base, with 10 bases between the two germline ends. The CDR3 runs to 13 residues. From germline, CDR1 is DFQATT and CDR2 SNEGSKA (reference sequence). Time point denoted: patch test 1, 2 weeks after DPC sensitization. Treatment denoted: therapeutic diphenylcyclopropenone sensitization with weekly scalp DPC. Authors' processing steps: Ranging from roughly 23,224 to 700,000, TCR counts per sample had a median value of around 90,000. TCRdb processed the RACE reads anew with MiXCR; each CDR3 protein has one entry. The V and J calls were determined by TCRdb, not by the authors. The sample records 150,000 or so distinct CDR3 sequences, roughly 14% being singletons.

The starting material was whole blood, obtained in connection with sensitization to the hapten diphenylcyclopropenone (DPC). This sequence originates from a woman aged 25 to 39 with alopecia areata. Some clones in this sample may be carry-over from other donors' samples. The chain links TRBV20-1 to TRBJ2-3; D tentatively fits TRBD1 or TRBD2 (5 bases each). The CDR3 DNA sequence: TGCAGTGCTGAGGGGTCTGGCACAGATACGCAGTATTTT. Its translation: CSAEGSGTDTQYF.